These 12 T cell receptor beta chains came from one sample sequenced in a study of blood T cell repertoires in COVID-19. Sequencing used immunoSEQ multiplex PCR; TCRdb keeps in-frame clones, though not all of them. The sample includes some 340,000 clones, 85% of them seen just once. The specimen was peripheral blood. The receptors derive from a young woman with acute or convalescent COVID-19.

The V gene is TRBV5-4, the J gene TRBJ1-2; the match to TRBD1 covers 8 bases. The CDR3 sequence is 13 residues long. V gave up 6 bases and J gave up 8 bases; unmatched junction bases: 9. Germline assignment: CDR1 SGHNT and CDR2 YYREEE (reference sequence). CDR3 amino acids: CASTYRTGNGYTF. As DNA, the CDR3 is TGTGCCAGCACCTACCGGACAGGGAACGGCTACACCTTC. Supplemented by reference TRBV5-4 and TRBJ1-2, the full variable domain reads ETGVTQSPTHLIKTRGQQVTLRCSSQSGHNTVSWYQQALGQGPQFIFQYYREEENGRGNFPPRFSGLQFPNYSSELNVNALELDDSALYLCASTYRTGNGYTFGSGTRLTVV.

This clone has a handful of counts. V and J are TRBV12-5 and TRBJ1-5, with 7 bases fitting TRBD1. J was trimmed by 0 bases and V by 5 bases; bases with no gene match: 7. This CDR3 spans 16 amino acids. From germline, CDR1 is LGHNT and CDR2 FRNRAP. The CDR3 DNA sequence: TGTGCTAGTGGTCGGGACAGATACTATAGCAATCAGCCCCAGCATTTT. This encodes CASGRDRYYSNQPQHF. The variable domain in full, with the rest retrieved from reference TRBV12-5 and TRBJ1-5, is DARVTQTPRHKVTEMGQEVTMRCQPILGHNTVFWYRQTMMQGLELLAYFRNRAPLDDSGMPKDRFSAEMPDATLATLKIQPSEPRDSAVYFCASGRDRYYSNQPQHFGDGTRLSIL.

The chain links TRBV2 to TRBJ2-5, with D possibly TRBD1 on 5 matching bases. V was trimmed by 7 bases and J by 1 base, leaving 13 bases between them. There are 14 residues in the CDR3. CDR1 is SNHLY and CDR2 is FYNNEI in the germline V gene. The CDR3 bases are TGTGCCAGCAACCCAAGACAGACCCAAGAGACCCAGTACTTC. Amino acids: CASNPRQTQETQYF.

J is TRBJ2-7 and V is TRBV13; no clear D. The CDR3 is made up of 15 amino acids. Germline CDR1 PRHDT, CDR2 FYEKMQ (reference sequence). The V end was cut by 3 bases, the J end by 2 bases, with 14 bases between. As DNA, the CDR3 is TGTGCCAGCAGCTTCGACAAGGCTCATACCTACGAGCAGTACTTC. Residues: CASSFDKAHTYEQYF.

This chain uses TRBV19 with TRBJ2-1, with 7 bases that match TRBD2. The V segment lost 5 bases and the J segment 4 bases; nucleotides outside the gene matches: 8. CDR1 is LNHDA and CDR2 is SQIVND in the germline V gene (reference sequence). The CDR3 runs 15 residues. For the CDR3, the DNA is TGTGCCAGTAGTCCCTCTAGCGGACGATACAATGAGCAGTTCTTC. It codes for CASSPSSGRYNEQFF.

This chain uses TRBV30 with TRBJ2-5, with 9 bases matching TRBD2. Germline-derived CDR1 and CDR2 are GTSNPN and SVGIG (reference sequence). With 7 bases clipped from V and 4 bases from J, the junction kept 4 bases outside the gene matches. The CDR3 covers 12 residues. For the CDR3, the DNA is TGTGCCTTCGCGGGGGGGCGAGAGACCCAGTACTTC. It codes for CAFAGGRETQYF.

The chain recombines TRBV5-5 with TRBJ2-7; D is uncertain. Trimming stripped 2 bases from V and 5 bases from J, with 5 bases between. CDR1 and CDR2 (germline): SGHKS, YYEKEE (reference sequence). The CDR3 runs to 11 residues. The DNA of the CDR3 is TGTGCCAGCAGCTTTGCGGACGAGCAGTACTTC. The encoded protein is CASSFADEQYF. Supplemented by reference TRBV5-5 and TRBJ2-7, the full variable domain reads DAGVTQSPTHLIKTRGQQVTLRCSPISGHKSVSWYQQVLGQGPQFIFQYYEKEERGRGNFPDRFSARQFPNYSSELNVNALLLGDSALYLCASSFADEQYFGPGTRLTVT.

The chain joins TRBV3-1 (or the pseudogene TRBV3-2) to TRBJ1-4, with D possibly matching TRBD1 (5 bases). Germline CDR1 LGHDT, CDR2 YNNKEL (reference sequence). Trimming left V 3 bases short and J 7 bases short, with 18 bases between. The CDR3 extends over 16 amino acids. Here the CDR3 DNA reads TGTGCCAGCAGCCACGGGACTTCAGATGGTAGTGAAAAACTGTTTTTT. Amino acid sequence: CASSHGTSDGSEKLFF.

This chain uses TRBV10-2 with TRBJ1-1; 12 bases line up with TRBD1. From germline, CDR1 is WSHSY and CDR2 SAAADI. CDR3 size: 15 residues. The ends lost 5 bases at V and 6 bases at J; junction bases unmatched: 7. This CDR3 reads CASSQGQGASPEAFF. The CDR3 DNA follows: TGCGCCAGCAGTCAGGGACAGGGGGCCTCCCCTGAAGCTTTCTTT.

The chain employs TRBV2 and TRBJ2-3, with 13 bases identical to TRBD2. The CDR3 totals 15 residues. Germline V lookup: CDR1 SNHLY, CDR2 FYNNEI. Trimming removed 6 bases from V and 4 bases from J; junction bases left unmatched: 4. The CDR3 bases are TGTGCCAGCAGGTTACTAGCGGGAGGGCCAGATACGCAGTATTTT. Encoded protein: CASRLLAGGPDTQYF.

V and J are TRBV9 and TRBJ2-3; 7 bases align to TRBD2. This CDR3 has 16 amino acids. Germline lookup yields CDR1 SGDLS and CDR2 YYNGEE. V gave up 0 bases and J gave up 4 bases; unmatched junction bases: 8. DNA for the CDR3: TGTGCCAGCAGCGTAGAAGGGACTATCTCTTCAGATACGCAGTATTTT. Translation: CASSVEGTISSDTQYF.

V is TRBV5-6 and J is TRBJ2-7, with D maybe TRBD2 (6 bases). Between the trimmed V and J ends, which lost 2 bases and 5 bases, there was a span of 17 bases. The CDR3 loop spans 15 amino acids. Germline V gene data show CDR1 as SGHDT and CDR2 as YYEEEE. The CDR3 spells CASSLLRDWGDEQYF. The CDR3 DNA reads as TGTGCCAGCAGCTTACTCCGGGACTGGGGGGACGAGCAGTACTTC.